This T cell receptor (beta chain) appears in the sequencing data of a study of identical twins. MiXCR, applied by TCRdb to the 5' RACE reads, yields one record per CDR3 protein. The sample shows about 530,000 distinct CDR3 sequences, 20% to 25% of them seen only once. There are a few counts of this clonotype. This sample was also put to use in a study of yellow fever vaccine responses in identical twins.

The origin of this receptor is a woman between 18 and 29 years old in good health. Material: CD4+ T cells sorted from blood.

The CDR3 loop reads CASSPRLASGGLRNEQFF. The CDR3 coding sequence is TGCGCCAGCAGCCCCCGGTTGGCTAGCGGGGGCTTGCGGAATGAGCAGTTCTTC. The chain employs TRBV5-1 and TRBJ2-1; 10 bases are shared with TRBD2. The CDR3 has 18 residues. CDR1 and CDR2 (germline): SGHRS, YFSETQ. V dropped 4 bases and J dropped 7; count of bases not matched to a gene: 17. Full variable domain (missing parts from reference TRBV5-1 and TRBJ2-1): KAGVTQTPRYLIKTRGQQVTLSCSPISGHRSVSWYQQTPGQGLQFLFEYFSETQRNKGNFPGRFSGRQFSNSRSEMNVSTLELGDSALYLCASSPRLASGGLRNEQFFGPGTRLTVL.